The text below deals with one TCR beta chain. The antigen is unknown. Profiling relied on immunoSEQ multiplex PCR, and the TCRdb table lists in-frame clones only, not all of them. There are 6,500 to 8,500 clones in the sample; less than 85% occur only once, and approximately 4% lies in the top ten. This specimen comes from a study of neoadjuvant nivolumab and ipilimumab in lung cancer. General study results and limits: TCR clonality did not significantly correlate with pathologic tumor regression. Compared with tumor-adjacent uninvolved lung, resected tumors showed greater richness and clonality. Only two of four nivolumab-treated tumors gained richness and clonality by surgery.

The CDR3 has 16 amino acids. Germline V gene data show CDR1 as SEHNR and CDR2 as FQNEAQ (reference sequence). With 4 bases removed from V and 1 base from J, the gap between germline ends came to 16 bases. Source: tumor tissue, taken after neoadjuvant nivolumab, alone or with ipilimumab, at or shortly before surgery. The chain recombines TRBV7-9 with TRBJ1-1, with D unresolved. The sequence was collected from an adult with non-small cell lung cancer. This chain's CDR3 is CASSSTALWGNTEAFF. In DNA, the CDR3 is TGTGCCAGCAGCTCAACTGCCCTCTGGGGGAACACTGAAGCTTTCTTT.